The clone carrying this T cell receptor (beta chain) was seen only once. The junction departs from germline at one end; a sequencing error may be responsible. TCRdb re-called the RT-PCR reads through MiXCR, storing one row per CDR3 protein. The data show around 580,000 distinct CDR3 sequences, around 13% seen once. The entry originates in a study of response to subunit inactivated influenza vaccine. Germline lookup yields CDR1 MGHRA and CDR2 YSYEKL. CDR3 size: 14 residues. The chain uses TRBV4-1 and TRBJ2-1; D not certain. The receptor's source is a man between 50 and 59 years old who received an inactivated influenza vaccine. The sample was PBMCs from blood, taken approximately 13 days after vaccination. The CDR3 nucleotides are TGCGCCAGCAGGCAAGAGCCGCGGTCCTTTGAGCAGTTCTTC. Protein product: CASRQEPRSFEQFF.